These 30 T cell receptor beta chains came from one sample sequenced in a study of OX40 agonist ivuxolimab in advanced cancers. Data came from immunoSEQ multiplex PCR; TCRdb stores just in-frame clones and leaves some out. The repertoire holds roughly 44,000 clones, with approximately 86% as singletons. Sequencing was performed on CD4+ or CD8+ T cells sorted from blood, taken in a trial of the OX40 agonist ivuxolimab. These receptors all come from an adult with an advanced solid tumor such as melanoma, head and neck, liver or kidney cancer.

In this sample, this clone turned up once. The rearrangement joins TRBV27 to TRBJ2-7, with D tentatively TRBD1 (5 bases). The V and J ends lost 3 bases and 2 bases respectively, with 8 bases between them. The CDR3 sequence is 13 residues long. The germline CDR1 and CDR2 sequences are MNHEY and SMNVEV (reference sequence). The CDR3 nucleotides are TGTGCCAGCAGTTTGGGCAGGGCCTACGAGCAGTACTTC. This encodes CASSLGRAYEQYF.

The chain couples TRBV6-1 to TRBJ1-5, with 7 bases aligning to TRBD1. J gave up 4 bases and V 3 bases, and 6 bases lay outside the gene matches. The germline V gene has CDR1 MNHNS and CDR2 SASEGT. The CDR3 consists of 15 residues. The CDR3 reads CASSDDRVLNQPQHF. Written as DNA, the CDR3 is TGTGCCAGCAGTGACGACAGGGTCCTGAATCAGCCCCAGCATTTT.

This chain links TRBV10-2 with TRBJ2-1; D gene ambiguous. Germline lookup yields CDR1 WSHSY and CDR2 SAAADI. V was cut by 0 bases and J by 7 bases, with 1 base left in between. The CDR3 extends over 11 amino acids. CDR3 coding DNA: TGCGCCAGCAGTGAGTCTAATGAGCAGTTCTTC. Its protein is CASSESNEQFF.

J is TRBJ2-4 and V is TRBV5-8, with TRBD1 matching 7 bases. The CDR3 sequence is 14 residues long. Germline values: CDR1 SGHTS, CDR2 YDEGEE. V lost 2 bases and J lost 12; bases outside the gene matches: 11. The CDR3 bases are TGTGCCAGCAGCTTAAGGGACAGCCCTTTGGCTCAGTACTTC. It codes for CASSLRDSPLAQYF. The full variable domain, rest sourced from reference TRBV5-8 and TRBJ2-4, is EAGVTQSPTHLIKTRGQQATLRCSPISGHTSVYWYQQALGLGLQFLLWYDEGEERNRGNFPPRFSGRQFPNYSSELNVNALELEDSALYLCASSLRDSPLAQYFGAGTRLSVL.

The chain carries TRBV15 and TRBJ2-2; 7 bases agree with TRBD2. CDR3 length: 17 amino acids. The germline V gene has CDR1 LNHNV and CDR2 YYDKDF (reference sequence). Unmatched junction bases numbered 4, after V lost 0 bases and J lost 0 bases. The CDR3: CATSRDLGLANTGELFF. The CDR3, as DNA: TGTGCCACCAGCAGAGATTTAGGACTAGCGAACACCGGGGAGCTGTTTTTT.

This chain connects TRBV5-1 to TRBJ2-2; D is unclear. The germline gives CDR1 SGHRS, CDR2 YFSETQ. This CDR3 is built from 14 residues. V was pared by 2 bases and J by 4 bases, with 9 bases between. This chain's CDR3 is CASSFGASTGELFF. CDR3 nucleotides: TGCGCCAGCAGCTTCGGAGCGAGCACCGGGGAGCTGTTTTTT.

The V call is TRBV6-1, the J call TRBJ2-7; D is unresolved. Germline V gives CDR1 MNHNS, CDR2 SASEGT. Trimming pared 8 bases from V and 6 bases from J, leaving 17 bases between. This CDR3 has 13 residues. The CDR3 protein is CASEWIDGSEQYF. CDR3 sequence (DNA): TGTGCCAGCGAATGGATTGATGGGTCCGAGCAGTACTTC.

The CDR3 DNA sequence: TGTGCCAGTACGCTAGGGATGAACACTGAAGCTTTCTTT. Translating gives CASTLGMNTEAFF. The V and J genes are TRBV19 and TRBJ1-1; no reliable D call. V lost 7 bases and J 0 bases, leaving 9 bases between the germline ends. The CDR3 is made up of 13 amino acids. Germline assignment: CDR1 LNHDA and CDR2 SQIVND (reference sequence).

This clone came up a few times. The chain employs TRBV2 and TRBJ2-7; D is unclear. V was shortened by 3 bases and J by 0 bases, with 3 bases between the two germline ends. CDR1 is SNHLY and CDR2 is FYNNEI in the germline V gene. The CDR3 contains 12 residues. The CDR3 nucleotides read TGTGCCAGCAGTGACGACTCCTACGAGCAGTACTTC. As protein: CASSDDSYEQYF.

This clone was counted a single time. V and J are TRBV11-2 and TRBJ2-7, with 8 bases lining up with TRBD1. The germline CDR1 and CDR2 sequences are SGHAT and FQNNGV. The CDR3 sequence is 15 residues long. The V gene end was trimmed by 0 bases and the J gene end by 3 bases; junction bases not matched to a gene: 4. Here the CDR3 DNA reads TGTGCCAGCAGCTTAGAGGCAGGGGGCTTCTACGAGCAGTACTTC. This translates into CASSLEAGGFYEQYF.

This clone was seen a single time. The chain carries TRBV28 and TRBJ1-1; D is uncertain. Germline V CDR1 and CDR2: MDHEN, SYDVKM. The CDR3 covers 12 residues. Trimming stripped 0 bases from V and 8 bases from J, with 7 bases between. The CDR3 region is CASSLWGREAFF. CDR3 in DNA: TGTGCCAGCAGTTTATGGGGGAGAGAAGCTTTCTTT.

The chain has TRBV6-5 and TRBJ2-5; D call uncertain. V was trimmed by 0 bases and J by 4 bases, leaving 9 bases between them. CDR1 is MNHEY and CDR2 is SVGAGI in the germline V gene. The CDR3 consists of 14 residues. CDR3: CASSYSGISETQYF. The CDR3 nucleotides are TGTGCCAGCAGTTACTCGGGGATATCAGAGACCCAGTACTTC.

The chain combines TRBV28 with TRBJ2-5; TRBD1 might be the D (5 bases). The V gene's germline CDR1 is MDHEN and CDR2 SYDVKM. The CDR3 consists of 14 residues. V lost 3 bases to trimming and J lost 9 bases, with 17 bases between them. The CDR3 region is CASSLYGKGLPQYF. The CDR3 DNA reads TGTGCCAGCAGTTTGTATGGAAAGGGGCTTCCCCAGTACTTC.

This sequence joins TRBV4-3 and TRBJ1-2; no clear D gene. Trimming removed 2 bases at V and 4 bases at J, with 11 bases between. The germline V gene encodes CDR1 LGHNA and CDR2 YSLEER. CDR3 length: 14 amino acids. The CDR3 sequence: CASSQIQESYGYTF. The CDR3 nucleotides read TGCGCCAGCAGCCAAATCCAGGAGTCCTATGGCTACACCTTC.

This rearrangement joins TRBV4-2 to TRBJ2-1; the D gene is possibly TRBD2 (7 bases). This CDR3 spans 18 amino acids. Looked up from germline, CDR1 is LGHNA and CDR2 is YNFKEQ. V was pared by 1 base and J by 5 bases, with 21 bases between. The DNA of the CDR3 is TGTGCCAGCAGCCAAGCTAGTGGGGGGGCGAGGTACGACAATGAGCAGTTCTTC. Its translation is CASSQASGGARYDNEQFF.

V is TRBV28 and J is TRBJ1-6; D call uncertain. This CDR3 comprises 15 residues. V shed 7 bases and J shed 9 bases, with 19 bases lying between them. Germline values: CDR1 MDHEN, CDR2 SYDVKM. CDR3 amino acids: CASMVAPGRGSPLHF. The CDR3, as DNA: TGTGCCAGCATGGTAGCCCCGGGCCGGGGTTCACCCCTCCACTTT.

This clone was picked up a small number of times. The J gene is TRBJ1-1, the V gene TRBV6-5; D gene ambiguous. The CDR3 sequence is 13 residues long. With 5 bases removed from V and 3 bases from J, the gap between germline ends came to 10 bases. The germline V gene encodes CDR1 MNHEY and CDR2 SVGAGI. The CDR3: CASSPSWDTEAFF. CDR3 bases: TGTGCCAGCAGTCCCTCGTGGGACACTGAAGCTTTCTTT.

The gene calls are TRBV4-1 and TRBJ2-7; TRBD1 aligns across 9 bases. J gave up 3 bases and V 3 bases, and 3 bases lay outside the gene matches. Per the germline V gene, CDR1 is MGHRA and CDR2 is YSYEKL. This CDR3 has 14 residues. CDR3 residues: CASSHLGQGYEQYF. For the CDR3, the DNA is TGCGCCAGCAGCCATCTGGGACAGGGCTACGAGCAGTACTTC.

The chain recombines TRBV2 with TRBJ1-1; maybe TRBD1 (6 bases). Trimming shortened V by 5 bases and J by 4 bases, and 11 bases separated the two germline ends. The V gene's germline CDR1 is SNHLY and CDR2 FYNNEI. The CDR3 covers 13 residues. This chain's CDR3 is CASSLGGATEAFF. DNA for the CDR3: TGTGCCAGCAGTTTAGGGGGGGCCACTGAAGCTTTCTTT.

The gene calls are TRBV6-7 and TRBJ1-5, with 7 bases aligning to TRBD1. Being an ORF, TRBV6-7 has a function that is uncertain. V shed 7 bases and J 1 base; nucleotides not matched to a gene: 16. This CDR3 contains 18 residues. The CDR3 spells CASTSLRAGGGSNQPQHF. CDR3 coding DNA: TGTGCCAGCACCTCACTCCGGGCAGGGGGGGGAAGCAATCAGCCCCAGCATTTT.

The V gene is TRBV5-4, the J gene TRBJ2-7, with D perhaps TRBD1 (5 bases). Germline lookup yields CDR1 SGHNT and CDR2 YYREEE (reference sequence). There are 15 residues in the CDR3. V was clipped by 0 bases and J by 0 bases, with 10 bases between them. The CDR3 bases are TGTGCCAGCAGCTTGGATATACAGGTCTCCTACGAGCAGTACTTC. Its protein product is CASSLDIQVSYEQYF.

The J gene is TRBJ2-7, the V gene TRBV5-6; the D gene is possibly TRBD1 (5 bases). Germline loops: CDR1 SGHDT, CDR2 YYEEEE. The V gene lost 3 bases and the J gene lost 3 bases, with 16 bases spanning the gap. The CDR3 runs to 15 residues. The CDR3 sequence: CASSWMVSGFYEQYF. Here the CDR3 DNA reads TGTGCCAGCAGCTGGATGGTATCAGGGTTCTACGAGCAGTACTTC.

V usage is TRBV19 and J usage is TRBJ1-4; D is undetermined. This CDR3 has 14 amino acids. From germline, CDR1 is LNHDA and CDR2 SQIVND (reference sequence). Trimming shortened V by 5 bases and J by 3 bases, and 10 bases separated the two germline ends. CDR3 region: CASSVGRANEKLFF. CDR3 bases: TGTGCCAGTAGTGTGGGAAGAGCTAATGAAAAACTGTTTTTT.

By share, this clone ranks as medium-sized. This sequence joins TRBV4-2 and TRBJ1-1; 7 bases agree with TRBD1. CDR3 length: 14 amino acids. J lost 8 bases, V lost 3 bases, and 9 bases had no gene match. Looked up from germline, CDR1 is LGHNA and CDR2 is YNFKEQ. The CDR3 DNA is TGTGCCAGCAGCCAGGACGCGGGACAGTTAGAAGCTTTCTTT. Translation gives CASSQDAGQLEAFF.

This clone has only one observation. V gene TRBV27 combines with J gene TRBJ1-1, with D maybe TRBD1 (6 bases). In germline, CDR1 is MNHEY, CDR2 SMNVEV (reference sequence). The CDR3 is 15 amino acids. V was shortened by 0 bases and J by 0 bases, with 8 bases between the two germline ends. CDR3: CASSLSQGLNTEAFF. In DNA form, the CDR3 reads TGTGCCAGCAGTTTATCGCAGGGGTTGAACACTGAAGCTTTCTTT.

This rearrangement joins TRBV29-1 to TRBJ2-7; 7 bases line up with TRBD1. CDR3 size: 14 residues. Germline CDR1 reads SQVTM; CDR2 reads ANQGSEA. Unmatched junction bases numbered 7, after V lost 3 bases and J lost 2 bases. The CDR3 DNA sequence: TGCAGCGTTGATGGCGACAGGGAACCCTACGAGCAGTACTTC. This encodes CSVDGDREPYEQYF.

A single count supports this clone. The chain recombines TRBV19 with TRBJ1-5, with D perhaps matching TRBD1 (6 bases). Per the germline V gene, CDR1 is LNHDA and CDR2 is SQIVND (reference sequence). The CDR3 has 12 residues. The V end lost 6 bases, the J end lost 9 bases, and 12 bases lay between the germline ends. The CDR3 sequence: CASSTGGPPQHF. The CDR3, as DNA: TGTGCCAGTAGCACGGGGGGGCCGCCCCAGCATTTT.

This clone was detected once. The V and J genes are TRBV5-8 and TRBJ2-7; D tentatively fits TRBD1 or TRBD2 (5 bases each). Germline V CDR1 and CDR2: SGHTS, YDEGEE. The CDR3 spans 15 residues. Trimming pared 0 bases from V and 2 bases from J, leaving 12 bases between. The CDR3: CASSLAMGPTYEQYF. The DNA for the CDR3 is TGTGCCAGCAGCTTGGCCATGGGACCTACCTACGAGCAGTACTTC.

The rearrangement links TRBV11-3 to TRBJ2-3; D ambiguous. CDR3 length: 14 amino acids. Germline V lookup: CDR1 SGHNT, CDR2 YENEEA. V gave up 4 bases and J gave up 8 bases, with 16 bases separating them. DNA of the CDR3: TGTGCCAGCAGCTATAGAGGCGAGGACGGTACGCAGTATTTT. Its translation is CASSYRGEDGTQYF.

The chain links TRBV7-9 to TRBJ2-7, with D possibly TRBD1 on 5 matching bases. V was trimmed by 1 base and J by 0 bases, leaving 13 bases between them. Germline lookup yields CDR1 SEHNR and CDR2 FQNEAQ (reference sequence). This CDR3 has 16 amino acids. The CDR3: CASSLGQSKNSYEQYF. CDR3 nucleotides: TGTGCCAGCAGCTTAGGACAGTCAAAGAACTCCTACGAGCAGTACTTC. Using reference TRBV7-9 and TRBJ2-7 for the parts outside the CDR3, the full variable domain is DTGVSQNPRHKITKRGQNVTFRCDPISEHNRLYWYRQTLGQGPEFLTYFQNEAQLEKSRLLSDRFSAERPKGSFSTLEIQRTEQGDSAMYLCASSLGQSKNSYEQYFGPGTRLTVT.